The subject of this entry is one T cell receptor (beta chain). CDR3 length: 14 residues. V was shortened by 0 bases and J by 6 bases, with 8 bases between the two germline ends. CDR1 is WSHSY, CDR2 SAAADI, per germline. Clones were read by immunoSEQ multiplex PCR, and TCRdb kept only the in-frame ones, dropping some. The repertoire holds roughly 15,000 clones, 84% seen once, with about 10% in the top ten. The sample belongs to a study of technical replicates of blood from a few donors. This sequence was found in a human donor in good health. Specimen: PBMCs. The J gene is TRBJ2-2, the V gene TRBV10-2; a possible D gene is TRBD2 (5 bases). Here the CDR3 reads CASSESTRAGELFF. CDR3 sequence (DNA): TGCGCCAGCAGTGAGTCGACGAGGGCCGGGGAGCTGTTTTTT.